This is a list of T cell receptor beta chains from one sample in a study of T cells in Graves' hyperthyroidism and ophthalmopathy. Via MiXCR, TCRdb re-called the multiplex PCR reads, giving one row per CDR3 protein. The table records under 200,000 distinct CDR3 sequences, 9.4% of them present only once. The specimen sequenced was blood. These receptors were taken from a woman aged 18-29 years with Graves' hyperthyroidism that later progressed to Graves' ophthalmopathy. Both conserved end residues are part of each CDR3. A D gene is named only where the DNA matches it firmly. Clone size is stated in some rows and not others, as once, few, many or a class when expanded.

J: TRBJ1-1; D: TRBD1; V: TRBV6-5; size: few; length: 13; DNA: TGTGCCAGCAGTTACTATGCAGGGGGCGAAGCTTTCTTT; CDR3: CASSYYAGGEAFF
J: TRBJ2-3; D: TRBD2; V: TRBV29-1; size: many; length: 14; DNA: TGCAGCCTGGGGCTAGCGGGAGGCACAGATACGCAGTATTTT; CDR3: CSLGLAGGTDTQYF
J: TRBJ1-4; D: .; V: TRBV2; size: many; length: 14; DNA: TGTGCCAGCAGTGAGGGACGGGGTAGGGAAAAACTGTTTTTT; CDR3: CASSEGRGREKLFF
J: TRBJ1-1; D: TRBD1; V: TRBV2; size: .; length: 14; DNA: TGTGCCAGCAGGCTGGGACAGGGGTACACTGAAGCTTTCTTT; CDR3: CASRLGQGYTEAFF
J: TRBJ2-7; D: TRBD1; V: TRBV5-5; size: once; length: 15; DNA: TGTGCCAGCAGCGGGTGGGACAGATTTTCCTACGAGCAGTACTTC; CDR3: CASSGWDRFSYEQYF
J: TRBJ2-1; D: TRBD2; V: TRBV20-1; size: many; length: 15; DNA: TGCAGTCTGAGCCTAGCGGGAGCCTCTGGAGGTGAGCAGTTCTTC; CDR3: CSLSLAGASGGEQFF
J: TRBJ1-4; D: TRBD1; V: TRBV7-8; size: many; length: 16; DNA: TGTGCCAGCAGCTATAATCCGACAGGGGTAGGGGAAAAACTGTTTTTT; CDR3: CASSYNPTGVGEKLFF
J: TRBJ1-5; D: .; V: TRBV2; size: many; length: 13; DNA: TGTGCCAGCAGTGAGGGGGGATATCAGCCCCAGCATTTT; CDR3: CASSEGGYQPQHF
J: TRBJ1-4; D: .; V: TRBV28; size: few; length: 15; DNA: TGTGCCAGCAACGAATTCTCTCCCCCCGGGGGTCCACTGTTTTTT; CDR3: CASNEFSPPGGPLFF
J: TRBJ2-5; D: .; V: TRBV20-1; size: few; length: 15; DNA: TGCAGTGCAGAATCAGGTTTCTACAACCAAGAGACCCAGGACTTC; CDR3: CSAESGFYNQETQDF
J: TRBJ1-5; D: .; V: TRBV7-8; size: .; length: 14; DNA: TGTGCCAGCAGCTCCCTGACGGGGGATCAGCCCCAGCATTTT; CDR3: CASSSLTGDQPQHF
J: TRBJ1-4; D: .; V: TRBV5-6; size: many; length: 15; DNA: TGTGCCAGCAGCTTGGTGTCGGGTTTCGATGAAAAACTGTTTTTT; CDR3: CASSLVSGFDEKLFF
J: TRBJ1-4; D: TRBD1; V: TRBV19; size: many; length: 15; DNA: TGTGCCAGTAGTATATCGCATGGGGACAGTGAAAAACTGTTTTTT; CDR3: CASSISHGDSEKLFF
J: TRBJ2-1; D: TRBD2; V: TRBV19; size: .; length: 13; DNA: TGTGCCACCACAGCCGCACTAGCGGGTGAGCAGTTCTTC; CDR3: CATTAALAGEQFF
J: TRBJ2-5; D: TRBD1; V: TRBV2; size: many; length: 16; DNA: TGTGCCAGCAGTGCTATCGGGACAGAGGGCCGAGAGACCCAGTACTTC; CDR3: CASSAIGTEGRETQYF
J: TRBJ2-5; D: .; V: TRBV4-2; size: many; length: 16; DNA: TGTGCCAGCAGCCAGGACCAAGAGGGGATCGGGAAGACCCAGTACTTC; CDR3: CASSQDQEGIGKTQYF
J: TRBJ1-4; D: TRBD1; V: TRBV10-2; size: .; length: 15; DNA: TGCGCCAGCAGTGCCGGGGACAGCATATATGAAAAACTGTTTTTT; CDR3: CASSAGDSIYEKLFF
J: TRBJ2-1; D: TRBD2; V: TRBV11-1; size: .; length: 17; DNA: TGTGCCAGCAGCACTGGACTAGCGGGAGTTGATAACTATGAGCAGTTCTTC; CDR3: CASSTGLAGVDNYEQFF
J: TRBJ2-6; D: TRBD1; V: TRBV6-1; size: many; length: 17; DNA: TGTGCCAGCAGTCACAGACAGGGCAAGACTGGGGCCAACGTCCTGACTTTC; CDR3: CASSHRQGKTGANVLTF
J: TRBJ1-2; D: .; V: TRBV19; size: many; length: 15; DNA: TGTGCCAGTAGTATGGACCGAGAGGCCAACTATGGCTACACCTTC; CDR3: CASSMDREANYGYTF
J: TRBJ2-5; D: TRBD2; V: TRBV25-1; size: many; length: 15; DNA: TGTGCCAGCAGTGATCTCCAGGGCGGGGGAAAGACCCAGTACTTC; CDR3: CASSDLQGGGKTQYF
J: TRBJ1-5; D: .; V: TRBV2; size: .; length: 15; DNA: TGTGCCAGCCGTGGGGCGGCGAACATCAATCAGCCCCAGCATTTT; CDR3: CASRGAANINQPQHF
J: TRBJ2-7; D: .; V: TRBV7-9; size: many; length: 13; DNA: TGTGCCAGCAGCTTAATCGCTTCCTACGAGCAGTACTTC; CDR3: CASSLIASYEQYF
J: TRBJ2-2; D: .; V: TRBV18; size: many; length: 17; DNA: TGTGCCAGCTCACCCATCCGGGGATCACAGAACACCGGGGAGCTGTTTTTT; CDR3: CASSPIRGSQNTGELFF
J: TRBJ1-2; D: .; V: TRBV6-2/TRBV6-3; size: many; length: 15; DNA: TGTGCCAGCAGTTACTCAACAGGCCGGATCTCTGGCTACACCTTC; CDR3: CASSYSTGRISGYTF
J: TRBJ1-2; D: .; V: TRBV29-1; size: many; length: 14; DNA: TGCAGCGTTGACCGGGCCGGGTCCTTCTATGGCTACACCTTC; CDR3: CSVDRAGSFYGYTF
J: TRBJ1-1; D: .; V: TRBV7-9; size: many; length: 14; DNA: TGTGCCAGCAGCAAGGTCATCAAGAACACTGAAGCTTTCTTT; CDR3: CASSKVIKNTEAFF
J: TRBJ2-2; D: .; V: TRBV7-3; size: .; length: 13; DNA: TGTGCCAGCAGCTTACAGGATGCCGGGGAGCTGTTTTTT; CDR3: CASSLQDAGELFF
J: TRBJ2-1; D: .; V: TRBV3-1; size: .; length: 20; DNA: TGTGCCAGCAGCCAAGGTTCTGTGTTCACCACAGTGGACAGTATCAATGAGCAGTTCTTC; CDR3: CASSQGSVFTTVDSINEQFF
J: TRBJ2-1; D: .; V: TRBV4-1; size: .; length: 14; DNA: TGCGCCAGCAGCGTGAGGGGCCTGCTTAATGAGCAGTTCTTC; CDR3: CASSVRGLLNEQFF
J: TRBJ2-5; D: TRBD1; V: TRBV7-9; size: few; length: 12; DNA: TGTGCCAGCAGCGAGGACAGGACCCCACAGTACTTC; CDR3: CASSEDRTPQYF
J: TRBJ2-2; D: .; V: TRBV6-1; size: many; length: 15; DNA: TGTGCCAGCAGTGAAAGTCGATGGGGGACCGGGGAGCTGTTTTTT; CDR3: CASSESRWGTGELFF
J: TRBJ2-7; D: TRBD2; V: TRBV7-9; size: many; length: 13; DNA: TGTGCCAGCGGAGTAGCGGGAGCTTACGAGCAGTACTTC; CDR3: CASGVAGAYEQYF
J: TRBJ2-3; D: TRBD2; V: TRBV14; size: many; length: 16; DNA: TGTGCCAGCAGCCTACGTAGCGGGGGAGGAACAGATACGCAGTATTTT; CDR3: CASSLRSGGGTDTQYF
J: TRBJ2-1; D: .; V: TRBV12-3/TRBV12-4; size: many; length: 14; DNA: TGTGCCAGCAGTTTGTGGGATGTCTACAATGAGCAGTTCTTC; CDR3: CASSLWDVYNEQFF